This section outlines one T cell receptor (beta chain) sequence together with its context. The antigen remains undetermined. This sample is drawn from a study of shared clonotypes between healthy human individuals. The authors divided CD4+ cells into CD45RA+ naive and CD45RA-negative memory subsets. V lost 5 bases to trimming and J lost 2 bases, with 17 bases between them. This CDR3 contains 16 residues. Germline V gene data show CDR1 as SEHNR and CDR2 as FQNEAQ (reference sequence). This table comes from immunoSEQ multiplex PCR, and its TCRdb copy is limited to in-frame clones, with some not included. Here the sample spans approximately 2.5 million clones, 85% to 95% being singletons. Study-wide results and caveats: What rarefaction showed was incomplete sorted-subset sequencing despite large depth. Among the subsets, naive ones generally showed larger estimated richness than memory ones. The naive CD4 repertoires of a few donors were compared, and about 5% of clonotypes were shared.

Sequenced: naive CD4+ T cells sorted from blood. Noted subset: CD45RA+ positively selected. The chain has TRBV7-9 and TRBJ2-3; D possibly corresponds to TRBD2 (5 bases). The clonotype comes from a young man in good health. The CDR3 nucleotides are TGTGCCAGCAGCCAACTAGGCAGGAATCCCACAGATACGCAGTATTTT. This gives the protein CASSQLGRNPTDTQYF. Full variable domain (missing parts from reference TRBV7-9 and TRBJ2-3): DTGVSQNPRHKITKRGQNVTFRCDPISEHNRLYWYRQTLGQGPEFLTYFQNEAQLEKSRLLSDRFSAERPKGSFSTLEIQRTEQGDSAMYLCASSQLGRNPTDTQYFGPGTRLTVL.